These 13 T cell receptor beta chains were sequenced from one sample in a study of cytomegalovirus exposure and HLA in healthy donors. The data were produced by immunoSEQ multiplex PCR, yet TCRdb's version contains in-frame clones alone and is incomplete. In the table there are more than 95,000 clones, roughly 83% of which are singletons. Source material: PBMCs. The source of these receptors is a man between 18 and 29 years old in good health and CMV-seronegative.

This clone was recorded once. The chain couples TRBV2 to TRBJ2-2; 13 bases line up with TRBD2. The CDR3 is 17 residues long. Germline V lookup: CDR1 SNHLY, CDR2 FYNNEI. V was clipped by 3 bases and J by 3 bases; unmatched bases: 4. The CDR3 bases are TGTGCCAGCAGTGATAGACTAGCGGGGGGCTACACCGGGGAGCTGTTTTTT. Amino acids: CASSDRLAGGYTGELFF.

The chain links TRBV4-1 to TRBJ2-5; 7 bases agree with TRBD1. Trimming at V came to 3 bases and at J to 2 bases, leaving 3 bases not matched to a gene. Germline V gene sequence: CDR1 MGHRA, CDR2 YSYEKL. This CDR3 is built from 14 residues. CDR3 bases: TGCGCCAGCAGCCACCCGACAGGGCAAGAGACCCAGTACTTC. It encodes CASSHPTGQETQYF.

This chain joins TRBV7-9 and TRBJ1-1; TRBD1 agrees at 7 bases. With 1 base clipped from V and 1 base from J, the junction kept 0 bases outside the gene matches. Looked up from germline, CDR1 is SEHNR and CDR2 is FQNEAQ (reference sequence). The CDR3 runs to 14 residues. CDR3 region: CASSLGQGNTEAFF. For the CDR3, the DNA is TGTGCCAGCAGCTTAGGACAGGGGAACACTGAAGCTTTCTTT.

A note on this clone: The same CDR3 arises from other DNA sequences in this sample as well. The J gene is TRBJ2-7, the V gene TRBV6-4; D perhaps matches TRBD1 (6 bases). The V end lost 9 bases, the J end lost 2 bases, and 14 bases lay between the germline ends. Germline CDR1 MRHNA, CDR2 SNTAGT. The CDR3 covers 13 residues. The CDR3 region has the DNA TGTGCCAGTACAAGACAGGACCCCTACGAGCAGTACTTC. Translating gives CASTRQDPYEQYF.

The genes are TRBV15 and TRBJ1-1; TRBD1 might be the D (6 bases). CDR3 length: 13 amino acids. Per germline, CDR1 LNHNV and CDR2 YYDKDF (reference sequence). Trimming took 2 bases from V and 5 from J, leaving 9 bases between them. The CDR3 coding sequence is TGTGCCACCAGCAGAAAGGGGGAGACTGAAGCTTTCTTT. Translated: CATSRKGETEAFF.

The V and J genes are TRBV25-1 and TRBJ2-7; the match to TRBD2 covers 9 bases. Germline trimming cut 5 bases from V and 5 bases from J; bases unmatched to any gene: 4. In germline, CDR1 is MGHDK, CDR2 SYGVNS. CDR3 length equals 13 residues. CDR3 coding DNA: TGTGCCAGCAGTCGGGCGGGGGGGCACGAGCAGTACTTC. Its protein product is CASSRAGGHEQYF.

This chain connects TRBV19 to TRBJ2-5, with 8 positions matching TRBD2. The CDR3 spans 14 residues. V shed 2 bases and J 5 bases; nucleotides not matched to a gene: 4. Germline V gene data show CDR1 as LNHDA and CDR2 as SQIVND (reference sequence). The CDR3 DNA reads TGTGCCAGTAGTATACCCGGACTAGCCGAGACCCAGTACTTC. Protein: CASSIPGLAETQYF.

The chain carries TRBV19 and TRBJ1-3; 7 bases are shared with TRBD1. Per the germline V gene, CDR1 is LNHDA and CDR2 is SQIVND (reference sequence). This CDR3 is built from 15 residues. V lost 6 bases, J lost 4 bases, and 9 bases stayed unmatched. CDR3 sequence reads: CASRTTGWRGNTIYF. CDR3 coding DNA: TGTGCCAGTAGAACGACAGGGTGGAGGGGAAACACCATATATTTT.

In its sample, this clone was seen once. The V gene is TRBV10-2, the J gene TRBJ2-3; D is possibly TRBD2 (6 bases). Trimming removed 0 bases at V and 2 bases at J, with 12 bases between. CDR1 and CDR2 (germline): WSHSY, SAAADI. The CDR3 is made up of 16 amino acids. The CDR3, as DNA: TGCGCCAGCAGTGAGTCGCTAGCGCCTAACACAGATACGCAGTATTTT. This translates into CASSESLAPNTDTQYF.

The genes are TRBV27 and TRBJ1-4; D is ambiguous. The germline V gene encodes CDR1 MNHEY and CDR2 SMNVEV (reference sequence). The CDR3 totals 18 residues. V was clipped by 5 bases and J by 4 bases, with 23 bases between them. The CDR3 spells CASSKTPDSLGFNEKLFF. Written as DNA, the CDR3 is TGTGCCAGCAGTAAAACCCCGGACTCACTGGGATTTAATGAAAAACTGTTTTTT.

Only a few counts were recorded for this clone. This chain joins TRBV19 and TRBJ2-1; perhaps TRBD1 as D (5 bases). CDR3 size: 12 residues. V shed 11 bases and J shed 9 bases, with 17 bases lying between them. The germline gives CDR1 LNHDA, CDR2 SQIVND (reference sequence). CDR3 nucleotides: TGTGCCGCCCAGACAGAGATAGGTGAGCAGTTCTTC. Its translation is CAAQTEIGEQFF.

The chain is built from TRBV13 and TRBJ2-7; 11 nucleotides agree with TRBD2. Germline assignment: CDR1 PRHDT and CDR2 FYEKMQ (reference sequence). This CDR3 comprises 18 residues. Unmatched junction bases numbered 14, after V lost 5 bases and J lost 2 bases. The CDR3 DNA reads TGTGCCAGCAGCATAACTAACCTAGCGGGGGGAAGGACCTACGAGCAGTACTTC. It specifies CASSITNLAGGRTYEQYF.

The V gene is TRBV6-6, the J gene TRBJ1-3; 7 nucleotides agree with TRBD1. Trimming at V came to 5 bases and at J to 4 bases, leaving 8 bases not matched to a gene. CDR1 is MNHNY, CDR2 SVGAGI, per germline (reference sequence). The CDR3 is made up of 15 amino acids. CDR3 sequence: CASSDDTGAGNTIYF. In nucleotides, the CDR3 is TGTGCCAGCAGTGACGATACAGGGGCGGGAAACACCATATATTTT.